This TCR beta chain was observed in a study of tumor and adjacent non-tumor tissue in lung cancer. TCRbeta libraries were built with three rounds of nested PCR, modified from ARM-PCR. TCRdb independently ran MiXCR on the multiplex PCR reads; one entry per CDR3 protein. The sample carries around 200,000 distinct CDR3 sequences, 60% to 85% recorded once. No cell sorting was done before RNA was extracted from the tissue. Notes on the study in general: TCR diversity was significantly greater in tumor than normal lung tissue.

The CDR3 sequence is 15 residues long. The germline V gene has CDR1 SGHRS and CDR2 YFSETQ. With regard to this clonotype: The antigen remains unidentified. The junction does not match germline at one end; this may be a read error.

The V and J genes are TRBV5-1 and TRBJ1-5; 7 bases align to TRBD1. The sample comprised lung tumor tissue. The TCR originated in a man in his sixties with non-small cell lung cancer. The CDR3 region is CASSQGEANNQPHHF. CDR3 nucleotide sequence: TGCGCCAGCAGCCAGGGGGAGGCTAACAATCAGCCCCATCATTTT.